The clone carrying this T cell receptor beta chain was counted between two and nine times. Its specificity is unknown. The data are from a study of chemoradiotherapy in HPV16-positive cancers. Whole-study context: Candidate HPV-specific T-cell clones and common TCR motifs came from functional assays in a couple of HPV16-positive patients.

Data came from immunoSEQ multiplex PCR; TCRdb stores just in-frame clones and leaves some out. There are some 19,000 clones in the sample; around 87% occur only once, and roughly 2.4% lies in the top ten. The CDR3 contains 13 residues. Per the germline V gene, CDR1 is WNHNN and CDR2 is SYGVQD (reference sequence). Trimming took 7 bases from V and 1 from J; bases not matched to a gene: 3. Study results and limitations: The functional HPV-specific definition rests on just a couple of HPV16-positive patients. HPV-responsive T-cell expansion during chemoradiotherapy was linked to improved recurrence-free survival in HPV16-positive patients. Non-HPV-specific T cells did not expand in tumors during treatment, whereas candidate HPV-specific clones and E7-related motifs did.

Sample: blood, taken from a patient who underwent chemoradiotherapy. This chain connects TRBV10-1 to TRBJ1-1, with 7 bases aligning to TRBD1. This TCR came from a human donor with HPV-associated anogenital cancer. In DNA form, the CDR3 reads TGCGCCAGCATCCGGGACAGGAACACTGAAGCTTTCTTT. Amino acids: CASIRDRNTEAFF.